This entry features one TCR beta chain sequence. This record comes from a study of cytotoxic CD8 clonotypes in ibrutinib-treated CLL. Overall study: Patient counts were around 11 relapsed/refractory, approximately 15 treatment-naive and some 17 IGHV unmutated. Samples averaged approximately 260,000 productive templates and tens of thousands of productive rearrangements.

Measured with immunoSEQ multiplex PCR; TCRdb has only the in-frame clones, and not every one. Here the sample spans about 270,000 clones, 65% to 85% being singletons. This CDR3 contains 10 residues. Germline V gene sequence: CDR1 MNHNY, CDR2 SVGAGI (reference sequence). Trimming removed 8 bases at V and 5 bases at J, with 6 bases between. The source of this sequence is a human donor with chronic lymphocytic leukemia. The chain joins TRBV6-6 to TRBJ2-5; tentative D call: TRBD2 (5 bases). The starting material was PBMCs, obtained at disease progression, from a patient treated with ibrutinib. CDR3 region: CASGEETQYF. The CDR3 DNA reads TGTGCCAGCGGGGAGGAGACCCAGTACTTC.